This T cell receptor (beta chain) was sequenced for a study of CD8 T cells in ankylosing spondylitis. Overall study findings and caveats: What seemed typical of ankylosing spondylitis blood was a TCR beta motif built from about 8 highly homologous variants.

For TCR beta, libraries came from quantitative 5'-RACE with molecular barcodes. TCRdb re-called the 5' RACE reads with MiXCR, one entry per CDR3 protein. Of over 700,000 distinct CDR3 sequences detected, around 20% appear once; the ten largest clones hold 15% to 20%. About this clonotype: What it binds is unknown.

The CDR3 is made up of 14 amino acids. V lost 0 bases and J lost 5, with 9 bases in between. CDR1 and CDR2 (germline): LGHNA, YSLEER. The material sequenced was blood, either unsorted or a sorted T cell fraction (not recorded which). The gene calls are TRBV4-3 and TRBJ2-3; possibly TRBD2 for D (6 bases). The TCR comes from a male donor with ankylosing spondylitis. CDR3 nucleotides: TGCGCCAGCAGCCAAGAAGAGGGAGGAGATACGCAGTATTTT. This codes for CASSQEEGGDTQYF.